A single T cell receptor (beta chain) is shown here with its context. Its antigen is not known. This specimen comes from a study of Tregs in tolerant kidney transplant recipients. Study results and limitations: Findings come from small patient numbers and require larger validation.

The assay was immunoSEQ multiplex PCR, and TCRdb's table has in-frame clones only and misses some. The data show 50,000 or so clones, with roughly nine tenths seen just once and 13% to 15% held by the top ten. Mixed chimerism was transient after nonmyeloablative marrow transplants from related graft donors. Unstimulated Tregs (CD4+CD25+CD127-) and CD4+CD25- non-Tregs were sorted from PBMCs. Material: CD8+ T cells from blood (PBMCs), obtained 24 months after the transplant. The receptor comes from a human patient who received a combined kidney and bone marrow transplant. Part of the T cell pool may stem from the graft donor.

The CDR3 loop is CASTPRDGANVLTF. In DNA form, the CDR3 reads TGTGCCAGCACCCCCCGAGATGGGGCCAACGTCCTGACTTTC. The rearrangement links TRBV11-3 to TRBJ2-6; D not resolved. V gave up 7 bases and J gave up 3 bases, with 10 bases separating them. Germline V lookup: CDR1 SGHNT, CDR2 YENEEA. CDR3 size: 14 residues.